This record covers a single T cell receptor beta chain. The specificity of this receptor is unknown. No base qualities exist here, and no much larger clone lies one base off it. This record belongs to a study of neurological immune-mediated disorders (dated by TCRdb to between 2018 and 2020). Background on the whole study: Using UMI-based sequencing, the study compared peripheral blood TCR-beta repertoires from patients with HTLV-I-associated myelopathy (HAM/TSP), patients with multiple sclerosis, and healthy controls. The roughly 110 TCR-beta libraries included longitudinal samples, technical triplicates and paired sorted CD4+ and CD8+ T-cell subsets alongside PBMC samples. Longitudinal HAM/TSP and healthy donors had 3 time-points each (3-40 month intervals). The cohort was made up of 68 subjects, consisting of around 15 HAM/TSP patients, some 34 multiple sclerosis patients and around 20 healthy controls. The study at large found these results: TCR clonal expansion was highest in HAM/TSP patients and lowest in MS patients, with MS patients falling below even healthy controls. Across subjects, expanded clones never shared an identical CDR3 amino acid sequence, which suggests that the TCR-beta repertoires in every group were private.

cDNA was synthesized by template-switch 5'RACE using a primer with a 10-nucleotide random unique molecular identifier that tagged each TCR transcript. Over 200 million TCR-beta sequences, covering 15-18 subjects, were produced in each sequencing run. Total RNA was extracted with the RNeasy kit. The KAPA Real-time Library Amplification kit was used to amplify TCR-beta VDJ regions with primers targeting the TCR constant region and the 5'RACE anchor. Sample indexes and Illumina adaptors were added in a first PCR, after which library yield was increased in a second PCR. After Ampure bead purification, the roughly 650 bp TCR product was size-selected on a 2% E-gel SizeSelection system. Before pooling, library quality was assessed on a Bioanalyzer, concentration was determined with Qubit, and library quantification was performed with the Kapa Library Quantification kit. An Illumina HiSeq 2500 sequenced the libraries paired-end 2 x 150 bp. To increase sequence diversity, roughly 24-32% phiX was spiked into each library pool. In the original analysis: The UMI-based MiGEC pipeline processed quality-filtered reads and removed over 85% of raw TCR sequences during error correction. VDJ genes were aligned to IMGT germline references, and clonotypes were defined by unique CDR3 amino acid sequence plus V-J genes. VDJtools evaluated clonal expansion, Shannon diversity and CDR3 relatedness (CalcPairwiseDistances, ClusterSamples); CLCbio workbench built phylogenetic trees. Expanded clones were defined as having at least 8 unique UMIs, based on coefficient-of-variation modelling across technical triplicates. The public reads were quality trimmed at Q25 with fastp and then assembled into clones with MiXCR by TCRdb, keeping productive beta chains. Rows with a matching CDR3 protein are joined into one entry that keeps the most common DNA and genes. The V and J calls and clone size are TCRdb's, not the authors'. The sample table shows under 130,000 distinct CDR3 sequences, and about a tenth are seen once. About 3% of the sample is held by the ten biggest clonotypes.

This sample's time point label indicates: longitudinal time-point 3. Unsorted PBMC libraries were generated from 2 million PBMCs stored in RNAlater at -80 °C until RNA extraction. Peripheral blood underwent Ficoll-Hypaque density gradient centrifugation to isolate PBMCs, which were then cryopreserved in liquid nitrogen. CDR1 and CDR2, looked up from the germline V gene, are MNHEY and SVGEGT. V is reduced by 5 bases and J by 7 bases, leaving a spacing of 17 bases between them. From the cysteine up to the phenylalanine, the CDR3 has a length of 14 residues. Only the CDR3 region is kept as DNA, spanning 42 bases read in frame from base 1.

This clonotype was sampled from a female donor with HTLV-1-associated myelopathy (HAM/TSP). Source material: PBMCs. This receptor chain uses TRBV6-2 or TRBV6-3 and TRBJ2-5; no D segment can be confidently identified. The DNA sequence reads TGTGCCAGCAGTCTTCCCTCGATATTCGGGACCCAGTACTTC. Its protein is CASSLPSIFGTQYF.